The present entry profiles one T cell receptor (beta chain) with its context. This entry belongs to a study of blood T cell repertoires in COVID-19. Study background: COVID-19 samples collected from the United States, Italy and Spain covered acute and convalescent phases. PBMCs, B-cell-depleted T cells, or T cells provided the cDNA or gDNA that made up the material.

Germline CDR1 and CDR2: MNHEY and SVGAGI. The CDR3 sequence is 11 residues long. Trimming took 8 bases from V and 5 from J, leaving 10 bases between them. The assay was immunoSEQ multiplex PCR, and TCRdb's table has in-frame clones only and misses some. The sample yields 250,000 or so clones, around four fifths seen once. The TCR sequence derives from a woman aged 55 to 70 with active or convalescent COVID-19. Sample: peripheral blood. The J gene is TRBJ2-7, the V gene TRBV6-5; weak D call: TRBD1 (5 bases). CDR3 residues: CASGRADEQYF. The DNA of the CDR3 is TGTGCCAGCGGCAGGGCGGACGAGCAGTACTTC.